This T cell receptor (beta chain) was recovered during a study of blood T cells in healthy people across ages. Study-wide results and limits: Any changes in expanded clonotypes were possibly confounded, as donor CMV status remained unknown. Long-lived and aged donors differed, with more naive CD4+ cells and higher diversity in the long-lived.

This clonotype showed up just once. As yet, its antigen is unknown. Together with a sample-barcoded 5' primer, a J-beta primer mix was included in a second PCR lasting about 7 to 12 cycles. Each cDNA molecule carried a tag from a template-switch adaptor that contained 12 random nucleotides. Researchers report that each sample yielded at least 3 million CDR3-containing paired-end reads. Each CDR3 protein gets one entry after TCRdb re-called the 5' RACE reads with MiXCR. The sample holds 650,000 to 1,000,000 distinct CDR3 sequences, more than 35% seen once. Germline V gives CDR1 SGDLS, CDR2 YYNGEE. The CDR3 runs to 15 residues. V was shortened by 4 bases and J by 1 base, with 12 bases between the two germline ends.

Sequencing used blood. The chain joins TRBV9 to TRBJ2-1; D is possibly TRBD2 (5 bases). The source is an elderly man in good health. CDR3 DNA sequence: TGTGCCAGCAGCATGGTAGCGAGGTCCTACAATGAGCAGTTCTTC. The encoded protein is CASSMVARSYNEQFF.